This T cell receptor beta chain was observed in a study of cytomegalovirus exposure and HLA in healthy donors. The PCR used 60 Vbeta and 13 Jbeta primers. Profiling relied on immunoSEQ multiplex PCR, and the TCRdb table lists in-frame clones only, not all of them. The sample shows roughly 120,000 clones, approximately 80% of them seen only once. As to this clone: Its specificity is not known.

This CDR3 has 16 amino acids. V shed 4 bases and J 4 bases; nucleotides not matched to a gene: 8. The germline CDR1 and CDR2 sequences are SGHDT and YYEEEE. Study conclusions and caveats: Later, an analysis showed that TCR beta chains associated with HLA were more clonally expanded than others that were equally common. In a later analysis, an Asian-associated ancestry cluster reportedly showed fewer N-insertions than the roughly 650-donor mean. Approximately 160 TCR beta chains were listed as cytomegalovirus-associated.

What was sequenced was PBMCs. This receptor was taken from a human donor in good health. This chain joins TRBV5-6 and TRBJ1-4; 9 bases align to TRBD1. CDR3 coding DNA: TGTGCCAGCAGCCCCGGGACAGGGACGCATAATGAAAAACTGTTTTTT. This gives the protein CASSPGTGTHNEKLFF. Combining the CDR3 with reference TRBV5-6 and TRBJ1-4 gives the whole variable domain DAGVTQSPTHLIKTRGQQVTLRCSPKSGHDTVSWYQQALGQGPQFIFQYYEEEERQRGNFPDRFSGHQFPNYSSELNVNALLLGDSALYLCASSPGTGTHNEKLFFGSGTQLSVL.